This TCR beta chain was sequenced in a study of T cell responses to AZD1222 COVID-19 vaccine. Clones were sequenced by immunoSEQ multiplex PCR, and TCRdb holds only the in-frame ones, with some missing. The table has more than 150,000 clones, over 80% seen once. V shed 8 bases and J shed 6 bases, with 12 bases lying between them. This CDR3 has 12 residues. The V gene's germline CDR1 is MDHEN and CDR2 SYDVKM. The TCR sequence derives from an adult in good health. The sequencing here drew on peripheral blood, taken on day 0 of AZD1222 vaccination. J is TRBJ2-3 and V is TRBV28; D is unclear. The CDR3 DNA follows: TGTGCCAGCTTCGCCACCGCGGATACGCAGTATTTT. The encoded protein is CASFATADTQYF. The full variable domain, completed using reference TRBV28 and TRBJ2-3, is DVKVTQSSRYLVKRTGEKVFLECVQDMDHENMFWYRQDPGLGLRLIYFSYDVKMKEKGDIPEGYSVSREKKERFSLILESASTNQTSMYLCASFATADTQYFGPGTRLTVL.